One and the same sample provided the 25 T cell receptor beta chains below, sequenced in a study of T cell responses to AZD1222 COVID-19 vaccine (dated by TCRdb to the early 2020s). The library was generated by the immunoSEQ multiplex PCR assay. TCRdb's version of the immuneACCESS table is confined to in-frame rearrangements and falls short of the full clone set. An unresolved V gene accounts for under half of the shortfall where checked; the remainder is of unknown origin. This sample comprises 120,000 to 150,000 clones, roughly 92% of them detected only once. Clones ranked in the top ten supply 9.3% of the sample. According to the study, the label for this sample's time point signals: about 28 days (+/-7) after the second vaccine dose. The sample here was peripheral blood, taken 28 days after the second AZD1222 dose. Receptors were obtained from an adult who received the AZD1222 COVID-19 vaccine.

This sequence joins TRBV5-8 and TRBJ1-1; D is uncertain. CDR3 size: 14 residues. CDR1 and CDR2 (germline): SGHTS, YDEGEE. The V end was cut by 1 base, the J end by 0 bases, with 7 bases between. CDR3 sequence (DNA): TGTGCCAGCAGCTTGTGGAGGATGAACACTGAAGCTTTCTTT. Translated: CASSLWRMNTEAFF.

J is TRBJ2-5 and V is TRBV5-5, with 11 bases identical to TRBD2. The V segment lost 3 bases and the J segment 0 bases; nucleotides outside the gene matches: 4. Germline V gene lookup returns CDR1 SGHKS and CDR2 YYEKEE (reference sequence). CDR3 length: 16 residues. CDR3 in amino acids: CASSYSGRANQETQYF. For the CDR3, the DNA is TGTGCCAGCAGCTATAGCGGGAGGGCCAACCAAGAGACCCAGTACTTC.

This chain uses TRBV28 with TRBJ1-2; TRBD1 is a possible D gene (6 bases). The CDR3 has 14 residues. Looked up from germline, CDR1 is MDHEN and CDR2 is SYDVKM. Trimming shortened V by 5 bases and J by 3 bases, and 13 bases separated the two germline ends. The CDR3 spells CASSTTQGYYGYTF. DNA of the CDR3: TGTGCCAGCAGTACTACACAGGGCTACTATGGCTACACCTTC.

V usage is TRBV6-6 and J usage is TRBJ2-7; D ambiguous. The V gene lost 7 bases and the J gene lost 2 bases, with 15 bases spanning the gap. Germline-derived CDR1 and CDR2 are MNHNY and SVGAGI (reference sequence). This CDR3 contains 14 residues. This chain's CDR3 is CASTKGLSAYEQYF. For the CDR3, the DNA is TGTGCCAGCACCAAAGGTTTGAGCGCCTACGAGCAGTACTTC.

The gene calls are TRBV19 and TRBJ1-1; D is undetermined. The CDR3 is made up of 13 amino acids. Trimming removed 4 bases at V and 11 bases at J, with 17 bases between. The V gene's germline CDR1 is LNHDA and CDR2 SQIVND (reference sequence). CDR3 in amino acids: CASSTVSGLSAFF. The CDR3 DNA sequence: TGTGCCAGTAGTACGGTCAGTGGCTTGTCTGCTTTCTTT.

V gene TRBV12-5 combines with J gene TRBJ2-1; D not certain. CDR1 LGHNT and CDR2 FRNRAP come from the germline V gene. Trimming left V 6 bases short and J 7 bases short, with 7 bases between. The CDR3 runs 11 residues. CDR3 DNA sequence: TGTGCTAGTGGCCTCAGGAATGAGCAGTTCTTC. This codes for CASGLRNEQFF.

The chain links TRBV4-3 to TRBJ1-5; D gene uncertain. The CDR3 totals 14 residues. V lost 0 bases to trimming and J lost 9 bases, with 12 bases between them. The V gene's germline CDR1 is LGHNA and CDR2 YSLEER. CDR3 bases: TGCGCCAGCAGCCAAGATCCAGAGGCGGGGCCCCAGCATTTT. Translation: CASSQDPEAGPQHF.

A few counts support this clone. The J gene is TRBJ2-1, the V gene TRBV4-3; the match to TRBD1 covers 9 bases. Germline V CDR1 and CDR2: LGHNA, YSLEER. This CDR3 comprises 16 residues. The V gene end was trimmed by 1 base and the J gene end by 5 bases; junction bases not matched to a gene: 6. The CDR3 sequence is CASSQGEGTGHNEQFF. The CDR3 DNA reads as TGCGCCAGCAGCCAAGGGGAAGGGACAGGGCACAATGAGCAGTTCTTC.

The CDR3 sequence is CASRGPEETQYF. Here the CDR3 DNA reads TGTGCCAGCAGGGGACCAGAAGAGACCCAGTACTTC. The rearrangement uses TRBV5-8 and TRBJ2-5, with D perhaps assigned TRBD1 or TRBD2 (5 bases each). The CDR3 spans 12 residues. Looked up from germline, CDR1 is SGHTS and CDR2 is YDEGEE. V gave up 5 bases and J gave up 3 bases, with 8 bases separating them.

The chain uses TRBV4-1 and TRBJ1-1, with TRBD1 matching over 9 bases. The CDR3 covers 16 residues. Germline CDR1 and CDR2: MGHRA and YSYEKL. V was pared by 0 bases and J by 4 bases, with 6 bases of the junction left unmatched. CDR3 sequence (DNA): TGCGCCAGCAGCCAAGAGGGACAGGGAGGGGGCACTGAAGCTTTCTTT. Translating gives CASSQEGQGGGTEAFF.

V is TRBV27 and J is TRBJ2-7; perhaps D is TRBD1 or TRBD2 (6 bases each). Looked up from germline, CDR1 is MNHEY and CDR2 is SMNVEV (reference sequence). The CDR3 length is 15 residues. V was pared by 2 bases and J by 5 bases, with 16 bases between. CDR3 amino acids: CASSLGVGGPHEQYF. The CDR3 DNA follows: TGTGCCAGCAGTTTAGGGGTGGGGGGCCCCCACGAGCAGTACTTC.

V usage is TRBV4-3 and J usage is TRBJ1-4; 7 bases agree with TRBD1. Trimming removed 3 bases from V and 7 bases from J; junction bases left unmatched: 8. Germline V CDR1 and CDR2: LGHNA, YSLEER. The CDR3 length is 15 residues. The DNA for the CDR3 is TGCGCCAGCAGCCATCGACAGGGAAAGTCTGAAAAACTGTTTTTT. This encodes CASSHRQGKSEKLFF.

V and J are TRBV7-2 and TRBJ2-3; D is unclear. The CDR3 is made up of 14 amino acids. The V and J ends lost 3 bases and 4 bases respectively, with 11 bases between them. Germline lookup yields CDR1 SGHTA and CDR2 FQGNSA. The CDR3: CASSFVVEPDTQYF. The CDR3 nucleotides read TGTGCCAGCAGCTTCGTAGTGGAACCAGATACGCAGTATTTT.

The V and J genes are TRBV7-9 and TRBJ2-1, with unresolved D. CDR3 size: 14 residues. Trimming cost V 8 bases and J 3 bases, with 14 bases left between them. The germline CDR1 and CDR2 sequences are SEHNR and FQNEAQ (reference sequence). The CDR3 sequence is CASFLVGIYNEQFF. The CDR3 coding sequence is TGTGCCAGCTTTTTAGTGGGGATCTACAATGAGCAGTTCTTC. The full variable domain, completed using reference TRBV7-9 and TRBJ2-1, is DTGVSQNPRHKITKRGQNVTFRCDPISEHNRLYWYRQTLGQGPEFLTYFQNEAQLEKSRLLSDRFSAERPKGSFSTLEIQRTEQGDSAMYLCASFLVGIYNEQFFGPGTRLTVL.

DNA for the CDR3: TGTGCCAGCAGCTTAGGGACCTACGCCGGAAACACCATATATTTT. This gives the protein CASSLGTYAGNTIYF. The chain links TRBV7-2 to TRBJ1-3; D ambiguous. Per germline, CDR1 SGHTA and CDR2 FQGNSA. CDR3 size: 15 residues. V lost 1 base, J lost 4 bases, and 11 bases lay in between. Full variable domain (remainder filled in from reference TRBV7-2 and TRBJ1-3): GAGVSQSPSNKVTEKGKDVELRCDPISGHTALYWYRQSLGQGLEFLIYFQGNSAPDKSGLPSDRFSAERTGGSVSTLTIQRTQQEDSAVYLCASSLGTYAGNTIYFGEGSWLTVV.

This sequence joins TRBV2 and TRBJ1-1, with a weak D call TRBD1 (5 bases). This CDR3 is built from 13 residues. Germline CDR1 SNHLY, CDR2 FYNNEI. Between the trimmed V and J ends, which lost 8 bases and 1 base, there was a span of 11 bases. The CDR3 loop reads CASVFGGNTEAFF. The CDR3, as DNA: TGTGCCAGCGTCTTTGGGGGGAACACTGAAGCTTTCTTT.

The chain is built from TRBV6-2 or TRBV6-3 and TRBJ1-2; tentatively, D is TRBD1 (5 bases). Germline loops: CDR1 MNHEY, CDR2 SVGEGT. This CDR3 contains 15 residues. V lost 5 bases and J 6 bases, leaving 19 bases between the germline ends. The CDR3: CASSDQGQGWDGYTF. CDR3 DNA sequence: TGTGCCAGCAGTGACCAGGGCCAGGGCTGGGATGGCTACACCTTC.

The chain employs TRBV19 and TRBJ2-5; tentatively, D is TRBD2 (6 bases). This CDR3 contains 15 residues. Trimming took 0 bases from V and 4 from J, leaving 12 bases between them. Germline V gene data show CDR1 as LNHDA and CDR2 as SQIVND (reference sequence). CDR3 DNA: TGTGCCAGTAGTATAGATCCGGCTAGCGCAGAGACCCAGTACTTC. Translated, it gives CASSIDPASAETQYF.

The chain carries TRBV5-5 and TRBJ1-2; TRBD1 agrees at 8 bases. The germline gives CDR1 SGHKS, CDR2 YYEKEE (reference sequence). The J segment lost 6 bases and the V segment lost 0 bases, leaving 1 base of the junction unmatched. The CDR3 covers 13 residues. CDR3 protein: CASSLGQGHGYTF. The CDR3 DNA reads TGTGCCAGCAGCTTGGGACAGGGGCATGGCTACACCTTC.

V is TRBV5-1 and J is TRBJ2-4; maybe TRBD2 (5 bases). With 3 bases removed from V and 1 base from J, the gap between germline ends came to 17 bases. Germline CDR1 reads SGHRS; CDR2 reads YFSETQ. This CDR3 comprises 17 residues. In DNA form, the CDR3 reads TGCGCCAGCAGCTCGCAAACTAGTCTGCTCGCCAAAAACATTCAGTACTTC. It yields the protein CASSSQTSLLAKNIQYF.

The gene calls are TRBV20-1 and TRBJ1-1, with D perhaps TRBD1 (6 bases). Germline V gene sequence: CDR1 DFQATT, CDR2 SNEGSKA (reference sequence). The CDR3 is 11 residues long. DNA of the CDR3: TGCGCCTCGGACAGAGACACTGAAGCTTTCTTT. Translated, it gives CASDRDTEAFF.

The V call is TRBV11-2, the J call TRBJ2-1; the match to TRBD2 covers 12 bases. This CDR3 has 15 residues. Trimming cost V 1 base and J 7 bases; bases outside gene matches: 2. Germline CDR1 SGHAT, CDR2 FQNNGV. The CDR3 nucleotides read TGTGCCAGCAGCTTAGGACTAGCGGGGGTAAATGAGCAGTTCTTC. Encoded protein: CASSLGLAGVNEQFF.

The chain is built from TRBV7-8 and TRBJ1-4; D not certain. The CDR3 covers 16 residues. The V end lost 5 bases, the J end lost 0 bases, and 13 bases lay between the germline ends. CDR1 is SGHVS, CDR2 FQNEAQ, per germline. CDR3 sequence: CASSPRAPSTNEKLFF. Written as DNA, the CDR3 is TGTGCCAGCAGCCCAAGGGCCCCGTCAACTAATGAAAAACTGTTTTTT.

The rearrangement joins TRBV4-1 to TRBJ2-7; TRBD1 aligns across 9 bases. The trim removed 0 bases at V and 6 bases at J, leaving 9 bases unmatched. Germline-derived CDR1 and CDR2 are MGHRA and YSYEKL. CDR3 length: 16 amino acids. CDR3 amino acids: CASSQDDGTGLGEQYF. The DNA for the CDR3 is TGCGCCAGCAGCCAAGATGATGGGACAGGGCTTGGCGAGCAGTACTTC.

The V call is TRBV24-1, the J call TRBJ1-2, with D possibly matching TRBD1 (5 bases). The germline V gene has CDR1 KGHDR and CDR2 SFDVKD. The CDR3 spans 14 residues. V dropped 2 bases and J dropped 2 bases, with 8 bases sitting between them. The chain's CDR3 is CATSDSTENYGYTF. The DNA of the CDR3 is TGTGCCACCAGTGATTCGACAGAGAACTATGGCTACACCTTC.